The source of this T cell receptor beta chain is a study of shared clonotypes between healthy human individuals. For the study at large: Per donor, three plates held CD4 naive cells, three held CD4 memory, two held CD8 naive and one held CD8 memory.

Turning to this clone: The antigen is undetermined.

The table came from immunoSEQ multiplex PCR; TCRdb's copy has only in-frame clones and leaves some out. The top ten hold roughly 0.13% of the sample, which has 2 million to 2.5 million clones, under 97% seen once. General study findings and limits: Large sequencing depth failed to make sorted-subset sequencing complete, rarefaction showed. Few donors restricted represented genetic and exposure-history diversity.

Sequencing input: naive CD4+ T cells sorted from blood. Subset: CD45RA+ positively selected. This sequence was found in a man aged 18 to 30 in good health.

The CDR3 sequence: CASSKGAGGHSYEQYF. CDR3 bases: TGTGCCAGCAGCAAAGGAGCGGGAGGACACTCCTACGAGCAGTACTTC. This chain links TRBV21-1 with TRBJ2-7; no DNA check was done on the table's D call, TRBD2. TRBV21-1 corresponds to a pseudogene. This CDR3 comprises 16 residues.